Shown below are 17 T cell receptor beta chains from a single sample sequenced in a study of shared clonotypes between healthy human individuals. The protocol was immunoSEQ multiplex PCR, while the TCRdb copy is restricted to in-frame clones and leaves out a portion. Here the sample spans under 1,900,000 clones, approximately 98.5% being singletons. The specimen was naive CD4+ T cells sorted from blood. Subset of the sample: CD45RA+ positively selected. The receptors originated from a man aged 25-45 years in good health.

V usage is TRBV20-1 and J usage is TRBJ1-1; D is uncertain. The CDR3 has 11 residues. Trimming shortened V by 4 bases and J by 5 bases, and 8 bases separated the two germline ends. Germline values: CDR1 DFQATT, CDR2 SNEGSKA (reference sequence). Here the CDR3 reads CSATRTTEAFF. Written as DNA, the CDR3 is TGCAGTGCTACCAGGACGACTGAAGCTTTCTTT.

V usage is TRBV5-1 and J usage is TRBJ2-7; D is possibly TRBD2 (6 bases). In germline, CDR1 is SGHRS, CDR2 YFSETQ. Deletions cut 2 bases from V and 6 bases from J, with 18 bases between. The CDR3 runs to 15 residues. CDR3 loop: CASSFSSDVGGEQYF. The CDR3 region has the DNA TGCGCCAGCAGCTTTTCATCCGACGTCGGGGGCGAGCAGTACTTC.

V is TRBV5-1 and J is TRBJ2-1; D unresolved. Trimming shortened V by 7 bases and J by 7 bases, and 15 bases separated the two germline ends. CDR1 and CDR2 from the germline V gene are SGHRS and YFSETQ. The CDR3 runs to 13 residues. CDR3 in amino acids: CASSREAENEQFF. The CDR3 DNA reads TGCGCCAGCTCCCGTGAGGCCGAGAATGAGCAGTTCTTC.

The chain is built from TRBV10-3 and TRBJ2-7; 7 bases are a match to TRBD2. V lost 5 bases, J lost 0 bases, and 4 bases stayed unmatched. The V gene's germline CDR1 is ENHRY and CDR2 SYGVKD. The CDR3 has 14 residues. The CDR3 nucleotides read TGTGCCATCAGTCTAGCGGAGAGCTCCTACGAGCAGTACTTC. Protein: CAISLAESSYEQYF.

The rearrangement links TRBV19 to TRBJ2-7, with D hard to call. V was pared by 3 bases and J by 4 bases, with 16 bases between. The CDR3 runs 15 residues. Germline V gene lookup returns CDR1 LNHDA and CDR2 SQIVND (reference sequence). DNA of the CDR3: TGTGCCAGTAGTATGTTGAAAGGCAAGTCATACGAGCAGTACTTC. The encoded protein is CASSMLKGKSYEQYF.

V gene TRBV23-1 combines with J gene TRBJ2-7; perhaps D is TRBD1 or TRBD2 (5 bases each). TRBV23-1 is an ORF for which the function is uncertain. This CDR3 contains 13 residues. V lost 7 bases to trimming and J lost 0 bases, with 10 bases between them. CDR3 nucleotide sequence: TGCGCCAGCAAAACGGGGCGCTCCTACGAGCAGTACTTC. This sequence encodes CASKTGRSYEQYF.

The chain combines TRBV28 with TRBJ2-1, with 9 positions matching TRBD2. Unmatched junction bases numbered 12, after V lost 6 bases and J lost 6 bases. Looked up from germline, CDR1 is MDHEN and CDR2 is SYDVKM. The CDR3 spans 16 residues. The CDR3 region has the DNA TGTGCCAGCAGCCAGATTAGCGGGAGACGGGCCAATGAGCAGTTCTTC. It codes for CASSQISGRRANEQFF.

The chain carries TRBV19 and TRBJ2-4; D is possibly TRBD2 (5 bases). CDR1 is LNHDA and CDR2 is SQIVND in the germline V gene (reference sequence). Trimming took off 3 bases at V and 0 bases at J, with 6 bases between the two ends. The CDR3 contains 14 residues. The CDR3 DNA reads as TGTGCCAGTAGTATTGCGGGAGCCAAAAACATTCAGTACTTC. This sequence encodes CASSIAGAKNIQYF.

About this clone itself: The same CDR3 also results from other DNA sequences found in this sample. The V and J genes are TRBV11-2 and TRBJ2-1; D is unclear. The V gene lost 1 base and the J gene lost 4 bases, with 2 bases spanning the gap. The CDR3 runs to 12 residues. Germline assignment: CDR1 SGHAT and CDR2 FQNNGV. The CDR3 reads CASSLAYNEQFF. DNA for the CDR3: TGTGCCAGCAGCTTAGCGTACAATGAGCAGTTCTTC.

The chain carries TRBV2 and TRBJ2-7; 10 bases line up with TRBD2. The germline V gene encodes CDR1 SNHLY and CDR2 FYNNEI. Trimming at V came to 5 bases and at J to 1 base, leaving 8 bases not matched to a gene. The CDR3 is 16 residues long. CDR3 loop: CASSSYLAGVSYEQYF. The CDR3 DNA reads as TGTGCCAGCAGTTCCTATCTAGCGGGAGTGTCCTACGAGCAGTACTTC.

The V gene is TRBV18, the J gene TRBJ2-3; D might be TRBD1 or TRBD2, each matching 5 bases. Per the germline V gene, CDR1 is KGHSH and CDR2 is LQKENI. The CDR3 covers 16 residues. The germline V and J ends were trimmed by 6 bases and 3 bases, with 19 bases remaining between them. The CDR3 DNA is TGTGCCAGCTCGTATACTGTGGCCAGGGAGACAGATACGCAGTATTTT. Its translation: CASSYTVARETDTQYF.

CDR3 DNA sequence: TGTGCCAGCAGCTTAGCCCCTACTAGCGGGAGTAGATACGAGCAGTACTTC. The encoded protein is CASSLAPTSGSRYEQYF. The chain carries TRBV11-2 and TRBJ2-7, with TRBD2 identical over 11 bases. Germline loops: CDR1 SGHAT, CDR2 FQNNGV. The CDR3 spans 17 residues. The J segment lost 4 bases and the V segment lost 1 base, leaving 9 bases of the junction unmatched. Variable domain in full (rest from reference TRBV11-2 and TRBJ2-7): EAGVAQSPRYKIIEKRQSVAFWCNPISGHATLYWYQQILGQGPKLLIQFQNNGVVDDSQLPKDRFSAERLKGVDSTLKIQPAKLEDSAVYLCASSLAPTSGSRYEQYFGPGTRLTVT.

The chain has TRBV5-1 and TRBJ2-1, with TRBD2 identical over 8 bases. From germline, CDR1 is SGHRS and CDR2 YFSETQ. This CDR3 region has 14 residues. Trimming at V came to 7 bases and at J to 3 bases, leaving 6 bases not matched to a gene. The CDR3 coding sequence is TGCGCCAGCCAGAAAAGCGGGAGCTACAATGAGCAGTTCTTC. The encoded protein is CASQKSGSYNEQFF.

The rearrangement uses TRBV5-1 and TRBJ2-2; 13 bases map to TRBD2. J lost 0 bases, V lost 7 bases, and 3 bases had no gene match. The CDR3 is 16 residues long. Germline assignment: CDR1 SGHRS and CDR2 YFSETQ. CDR3 in amino acids: CASGLAGAANTGELFF. The CDR3 region has the DNA TGCGCCAGCGGACTAGCGGGAGCCGCGAACACCGGGGAGCTGTTTTTT.

In the case of this clone: The same CDR3 is also encoded by other DNA sequences in this sample. The chain couples TRBV9 to TRBJ2-1; TRBD2 aligns across 11 bases. This CDR3 is 13 amino acids long. V lost 3 bases to trimming and J lost 9 bases; unmatched junction nucleotides: 2. Germline V gene lookup returns CDR1 SGDLS and CDR2 YYNGEE. The CDR3, as DNA: TGTGCCAGCAGCGGACTAGCGGGAACTGAGCAGTTCTTC. Amino acid sequence: CASSGLAGTEQFF. The full variable domain, in which reference TRBV9 and TRBJ2-1 provide the parts outside the CDR3, is DSGVTQTPKHLITATGQRVTLRCSPRSGDLSVYWYQQSLDQGLQFLIQYYNGEERAKGNILERFSAQQFPDLHSELNLSSLELGDSALYFCASSGLAGTEQFFGPGTRLTVL.

This clone was counted a single time. V is TRBV11-3 and J is TRBJ2-7, with TRBD1 identical over 9 bases. CDR1 is SGHNT, CDR2 YENEEA, per germline. The CDR3 totals 19 residues. V shed 0 bases and J 2 bases; nucleotides not matched to a gene: 14. The CDR3 DNA follows: TGTGCCAGCAGCTTAGATTTGGGCCTTCTGGACAGGGGAACCTACGAGCAGTACTTC. It specifies CASSLDLGLLDRGTYEQYF.

V and J are TRBV5-8 and TRBJ1-4; D gene unclear. Germline V gene sequence: CDR1 SGHTS, CDR2 YDEGEE. V was clipped by 6 bases and J by 7 bases, with 16 bases between them. CDR3 length: 14 residues. This CDR3 is CASTLMGMAEKLFF. CDR3 DNA sequence: TGTGCCAGCACCCTCATGGGCATGGCTGAAAAACTGTTTTTT.